The text below deals with one T cell receptor (beta chain). Original methodology: Junction-only sequences without quality scores were provided by ImmunoSEQ, so filtering was different. Sequencing used immunoSEQ multiplex PCR; TCRdb keeps in-frame clones, though not all of them. V and J calls and clone size are copied from that table; D and trimming were computed from the DNA. The sample includes over a million clones, about 96% of them seen just once. The length of the CDR3 is 13 residues. Germline CDR1 MGHRA, CDR2 YSYEKL. V shed 1 base and J shed 3 bases, with 7 bases lying between them. The sample is drawn from a study of shared clonotypes between healthy human individuals. On the study more broadly: Plates per donor: three CD4 naive, three CD4 memory, two CD8 naive, one CD8 memory.

Input material: naive CD4+ T cells sorted from blood. Subset here: CD45RA+ positively selected. This chain links TRBV4-1 with TRBJ2-7; weak D call: TRBD1 (5 bases). The receptor's source is a man under 40 in good health. CDR3 DNA sequence: TGCGCCAGCAGCCAAGGGGGCAACTACGAGCAGTACTTC. Its protein product is CASSQGGNYEQYF.